A single T cell receptor (beta chain) is shown here with its context. The data were taken from a study of blood T cell repertoires in COVID-19. Study information: Nucleic acid was either cDNA or gDNA, and it came from T cells, B-cell-depleted T cells, or PBMCs.

The germline V gene encodes CDR1 MDHEN and CDR2 SYDVKM. CDR3 length equals 15 residues. V lost 8 bases and J lost 0, with 17 bases in between. Clones were read by immunoSEQ multiplex PCR, and TCRdb kept only the in-frame ones, dropping some. The repertoire consists of some 130,000 clones, with roughly 83% occurring once and the leading ten covering 3% to 4.5%. This clonotype was obtained from a woman of 80 years or more with acute or convalescent COVID-19. Sequencing used peripheral blood. V usage is TRBV28 and J usage is TRBJ2-7; possible D gene TRBD2, 7 bases. CDR3 sequence reads: CASRPGGGLSYEQYF. CDR3 coding DNA: TGTGCCAGCCGCCCTGGCGGGGGCCTCTCCTACGAGCAGTACTTC.